Following are 18 T cell receptor beta chains from one sample sequenced in a study of blood T cell repertoires in COVID-19. The protocol was immunoSEQ multiplex PCR, while the TCRdb copy is restricted to in-frame clones and leaves out a portion. Of a few hundred thousand clones in the sample, roughly 90% were seen once. Sample: peripheral blood. The receptor source for this set is a man younger than 35 who had recovered from COVID-19.

The rearrangement joins TRBV7-9 to TRBJ2-5; 10 bases agree with TRBD1. The CDR3 covers 19 residues. The V gene's germline CDR1 is SEHNR and CDR2 FQNEAQ (reference sequence). V dropped 5 bases and J dropped 0; count of bases not matched to a gene: 15. CDR3 protein: CASSTPGPRDRGDQETQYF. CDR3 bases: TGTGCCAGCAGCACCCCAGGCCCCCGGGACAGGGGAGACCAAGAGACCCAGTACTTC.

CDR3 residues: CSVVQGVLSSSYNEQFF. Written as DNA, the CDR3 is TGCAGCGTTGTACAGGGCGTCCTCTCCTCTTCCTACAATGAGCAGTTCTTC. The rearrangement uses TRBV29-1 and TRBJ2-1; TRBD1 is a possible D gene (6 bases). This CDR3 has 17 amino acids. Germline values: CDR1 SQVTM, CDR2 ANQGSEA. Trimming left V 4 bases short and J 1 base short, with 20 bases between.

The V and J genes are TRBV3-1 (or the pseudogene TRBV3-2) and TRBJ1-2; D may be TRBD1 (6 bases). CDR3 size: 15 residues. Trimming removed 4 bases at V and 7 bases at J, with 19 bases between. Germline loops: CDR1 LGHDT, CDR2 YNNKEL (reference sequence). The DNA of the CDR3 is TGTGCCAGCAGCCCGGGCTCGTGGGGGGGCTCTGGCTACACCTTC. Protein sequence: CASSPGSWGGSGYTF.

DNA for the CDR3: TGTGCCAGCAGCTTGGCCGGGACAGGGAGTTCACCCCTCCACTTT. Translation gives CASSLAGTGSSPLHF. The chain links TRBV5-6 to TRBJ1-6, with TRBD1 matching over 9 bases. The CDR3 consists of 15 residues. The V gene end was trimmed by 0 bases and the J gene end by 9 bases; junction bases not matched to a gene: 4. Germline V CDR1 and CDR2: SGHDT, YYEEEE.

This clone has just a few counts. This chain links TRBV6-5 with TRBJ2-7; TRBD2 is a possible D gene (5 bases). Trimming cost V 2 bases and J 7 bases, with 15 bases left between them. The germline V gene has CDR1 MNHEY and CDR2 SVGAGI. This CDR3 contains 14 residues. This CDR3 reads CASSYRSGSREQYF. The CDR3 coding sequence is TGTGCCAGCAGTTACCGATCGGGGTCTCGGGAGCAGTACTTC.

The chain is built from TRBV4-1 and TRBJ2-1, with 10 nucleotides matching TRBD2. V shed 0 bases, J shed 9 bases, and the junction held 17 bases outside the gene matches. The CDR3 length is 19 residues. From germline, CDR1 is MGHRA and CDR2 YSYEKL. CDR3 in DNA: TGCGCCAGCAGCCAAGAGTGGTCGAAAGCGGGAGGGCGCCAGGGTGAGCAGTTCTTC. Amino acids: CASSQEWSKAGGRQGEQFF.

This rearrangement joins TRBV6-6 to TRBJ2-3, with a possible D match to TRBD2 (5 bases). Germline V gives CDR1 MNHNY, CDR2 SVGAGI (reference sequence). The V gene lost 7 bases and the J gene lost 3 bases, with 17 bases spanning the gap. This CDR3 region has 15 residues. In nucleotides, the CDR3 is TGTGCCAGCAACCACCGGGATTACGGTACAGATACGCAGTATTTT. Its protein product is CASNHRDYGTDTQYF.

This sequence joins TRBV29-1 and TRBJ1-5, with TRBD1 matching 9 bases. This CDR3 is 14 amino acids long. Germline-derived CDR1 and CDR2 are SQVTM and ANQGSEA. The junction had 5 bases not matched to a gene; V was cut back by 4 bases and J by 4 bases. For the CDR3, the DNA is TGCAGCGTTGGAGGGACAGGGCCGAATCAGCCCCAGCATTTT. It encodes CSVGGTGPNQPQHF. Full variable domain (rest looked up from reference TRBV29-1 and TRBJ1-5): SAVISQKPSRDICQRGTSLTIQCQVDSQVTMMFWYRQQPGQSLTLIATANQGSEATYESGFVIDKFPISRPNLTFSTLTVSNMSPEDSSIYLCSVGGTGPNQPQHFGDGTRLSIL.

CDR3 sequence: CASSLELAGDRDTQYF. The CDR3 DNA reads as TGTGCCAGCAGCTTAGAACTAGCGGGGGATCGAGATACGCAGTATTTT. The rearrangement uses TRBV7-2 and TRBJ2-3, with TRBD2 matching over 11 bases. CDR1 SGHTA and CDR2 FQGNSA come from the germline V gene. The CDR3 consists of 16 residues. Trimming removed 1 base from V and 5 bases from J; junction bases left unmatched: 5.

The rearrangement links TRBV9 to TRBJ2-1; 7 bases match TRBD2. The CDR3 contains 15 residues. V dropped 0 bases and J dropped 4; count of bases not matched to a gene: 4. Germline V gene lookup returns CDR1 SGDLS and CDR2 YYNGEE. CDR3 sequence (DNA): TGTGCCAGCAGCGTAGACGGGGGAGGGTACAATGAGCAGTTCTTC. It codes for CASSVDGGGYNEQFF.

This chain uses TRBV3-1 (or the pseudogene TRBV3-2) with TRBJ1-4; a possible D gene is TRBD1 (5 bases). This CDR3 is 12 amino acids long. Looked up from germline, CDR1 is LGHDT and CDR2 is YNNKEL (reference sequence). V gave up 4 bases and J gave up 10 bases, with 10 bases separating them. The CDR3 loop reads CASSLPGGKLFF. In nucleotides, the CDR3 is TGTGCCAGCAGCCTGCCGGGGGGAAAACTGTTTTTT.

This chain connects TRBV11-2 to TRBJ1-3; D not certain. Trimming removed 0 bases at V and 5 bases at J, with 17 bases between. Germline lookup yields CDR1 SGHAT and CDR2 FQNNGV. CDR3 size: 17 residues. In DNA, the CDR3 is TGTGCCAGCAGCTTAGATTATGAGGGATACGGCCGAAACACCATATATTTT. Amino acids: CASSLDYEGYGRNTIYF.

This chain connects TRBV19 to TRBJ2-7, with D tentatively TRBD1 (6 bases). CDR1 LNHDA and CDR2 SQIVND come from the germline V gene (reference sequence). The CDR3 has 16 amino acids. V was shortened by 1 base and J by 0 bases, with 13 bases between the two germline ends. The CDR3 coding sequence is TGTGCCAGTAGTATAGCGGGACAACTAAGCTCCTACGAGCAGTACTTC. It codes for CASSIAGQLSSYEQYF.

The rearrangement links TRBV5-5 to TRBJ1-6, with 7 bases fitting TRBD1. V shed 6 bases, J shed 10 bases, and the junction held 10 bases outside the gene matches. The germline CDR1 and CDR2 sequences are SGHKS and YYEKEE (reference sequence). The CDR3 has 14 residues. CDR3 sequence reads: CASTIEGGRSPLHF. The CDR3 DNA follows: TGTGCCAGCACCATAGAAGGGGGCAGGTCACCCCTCCACTTT. Complete variable domain (other parts from reference TRBV5-5 and TRBJ1-6): DAGVTQSPTHLIKTRGQQVTLRCSPISGHKSVSWYQQVLGQGPQFIFQYYEKEERGRGNFPDRFSARQFPNYSSELNVNALLLGDSALYLCASTIEGGRSPLHFGNGTRLTVT.

The J gene is TRBJ2-3, the V gene TRBV10-1, with D unresolved. Germline CDR1 WNHNN, CDR2 SYGVQD (reference sequence). The ends were cut back, 3 bases at V and 6 bases at J, with 13 bases in the middle. CDR3 length: 14 amino acids. CDR3 coding DNA: TGCGCCAGCAGTGATTACCAGGCAGTCGATACGCAGTATTTT. It encodes CASSDYQAVDTQYF.

The chain links TRBV9 to TRBJ1-2; 7 nucleotides align to TRBD1. Unmatched junction bases numbered 13, after V lost 0 bases and J lost 2 bases. CDR3 length: 18 amino acids. Looked up from germline, CDR1 is SGDLS and CDR2 is YYNGEE. CDR3 coding DNA: TGTGCCAGCAGCGTAGGCATCTCGCGGGACAGACTAAACTATGGCTACACCTTC. Its protein is CASSVGISRDRLNYGYTF. The full variable domain, rest sourced from reference TRBV9 and TRBJ1-2, is DSGVTQTPKHLITATGQRVTLRCSPRSGDLSVYWYQQSLDQGLQFLIQYYNGEERAKGNILERFSAQQFPDLHSELNLSSLELGDSALYFCASSVGISRDRLNYGYTFGSGTRLTVV.

DNA for the CDR3: TGTGCCAGTAGTAATGGTGCAGGGGATAATTCACCCCTCCACTTT. Residues: CASSNGAGDNSPLHF. The rearrangement joins TRBV19 to TRBJ1-6, with D possibly being TRBD1 (6 bases). CDR3 size: 15 residues. Trimming removed 4 bases from V and 5 bases from J, with 12 bases in between. CDR1 and CDR2 (germline): LNHDA, SQIVND (reference sequence).

This chain joins TRBV2 and TRBJ1-5; D is perhaps TRBD1 (5 bases). Trimming took 3 bases from V and 4 from J, leaving 16 bases between them. The germline V gene has CDR1 SNHLY and CDR2 FYNNEI. The CDR3 spans 16 residues. DNA of the CDR3: TGTGCCAGCAGTGAGTGGCCAGGTGGGGGGAATCAGCCCCAGCATTTT. Its translation: CASSEWPGGGNQPQHF.